One and the same sample provided the 15 T cell receptor beta chains below, sequenced in a study of blood T cell repertoires in COVID-19 (dated by TCRdb to between 2020 and 2021). Receptors were amplified or captured by the immunoSEQ multiplex PCR assay. Not all clones reach the TCRdb copy of this immuneACCESS table, which keeps in-frame sequences only. Checked studies attribute under half of the gap to unresolved V genes and leave the rest unexplained. This sample comprises fewer than 200,000 clones, approximately 90% of them detected only once. The ten most abundant clones make up around 5.1% of the sample. What was sequenced was peripheral blood. The receptors were sampled from a man between 18 and 35 years old with COVID-19, enrolled during active disease.

This chain uses TRBV27 with TRBJ2-2, with 7 bases aligning to TRBD1. The CDR3 is made up of 13 amino acids. CDR1 MNHEY and CDR2 SMNVEV come from the germline V gene (reference sequence). Trimming at V came to 3 bases and at J to 8 bases, leaving 3 bases not matched to a gene. The DNA for the CDR3 is TGTGCCAGCAGTTTGAACAGGGGAGGGGAGCTGTTTTTT. It specifies CASSLNRGGELFF.

The chain employs TRBV24-1 and TRBJ1-1; no definite D call. The CDR3 extends over 12 amino acids. Germline loops: CDR1 KGHDR, CDR2 SFDVKD. Trimming removed 4 bases from V and 2 bases from J, with 4 bases in between. CDR3 nucleotide sequence: TGTGCCACCAGTGACCCAAACACTGAAGCTTTCTTT. Translated, it gives CATSDPNTEAFF.

This clone was observed a single time. The chain joins TRBV2 to TRBJ2-7; D is perhaps TRBD2 (5 bases). The CDR3 covers 12 residues. Deletions cut 6 bases from V and 4 bases from J, with 10 bases between. Germline-derived CDR1 and CDR2 are SNHLY and FYNNEI. Here the CDR3 reads CASRDSRYEQYF. CDR3 in DNA: TGTGCCAGCAGGGACTCTAGGTACGAGCAGTACTTC. Complete variable domain (other parts from reference TRBV2 and TRBJ2-7): EPEVTQTPSHQVTQMGQEVILRCVPISNHLYFYWYRQILGQKVEFLVSFYNNEISEKSEIFDDQFSVERPDGSNFTLKIRSTKLEDSAMYFCASRDSRYEQYFGPGTRLTVT.

The chain recombines TRBV6-4 with TRBJ2-3; 11 positions agree with TRBD2. J lost 2 bases, V lost 7 bases, and 8 bases had no gene match. The CDR3 loop spans 16 amino acids. Germline V lookup: CDR1 MRHNA, CDR2 SNTAGT. Written as DNA, the CDR3 is TGTGCCAGCATCCAGACTAGCGGGACTTACACAGATACGCAGTATTTT. Translated, it gives CASIQTSGTYTDTQYF.

The CDR3 bases are TGTGCCAGCAGTTACAACCGTGGAAACACCATATATTTT. It encodes CASSYNRGNTIYF. This chain connects TRBV28 to TRBJ1-3; D remains ambiguous. V lost 4 bases, J lost 3 bases, and 7 bases lay in between. The CDR3 sequence is 13 residues long. Germline V gene lookup returns CDR1 MDHEN and CDR2 SYDVKM.

The V gene is TRBV6-5, the J gene TRBJ1-5; D gene unclear. Trimming stripped 0 bases from V and 0 bases from J, with 9 bases between. Germline loops: CDR1 MNHEY, CDR2 SVGAGI. The CDR3 loop spans 16 amino acids. For the CDR3, the DNA is TGTGCCAGCAGTTACTCGGCGGCGTATAGCAATCAGCCCCAGCATTTT. Translating it yields CASSYSAAYSNQPQHF.

The rearrangement joins TRBV6-2 or TRBV6-3 to TRBJ1-1; D perhaps matches TRBD1 (6 bases). CDR1 MNHEY and CDR2 SVGEGT come from the germline V gene. The CDR3 sequence is 14 residues long. V lost 2 bases to trimming and J lost 5 bases, with 12 bases between them. The CDR3 loop reads CASSYVGGRTEAFF. The CDR3 DNA reads as TGTGCCAGCAGTTACGTTGGGGGCCGGACTGAAGCTTTCTTT.

The gene calls are TRBV28 and TRBJ2-7; 7 bases fit TRBD2. J gave up 2 bases and V 2 bases, and 9 bases lay outside the gene matches. The CDR3 sequence is 16 residues long. CDR1 and CDR2 from the germline V gene are MDHEN and SYDVKM. CDR3 in amino acids: CASSLQGREFPYEQYF. Here the CDR3 DNA reads TGTGCCAGCAGTTTACAAGGGCGGGAGTTTCCCTACGAGCAGTACTTC.

The chain recombines TRBV20-1 with TRBJ1-1; D is undetermined. V lost 6 bases and J 3 bases, leaving 2 bases between the germline ends. This CDR3 is built from 9 residues. Germline V CDR1 and CDR2: DFQATT, SNEGSKA (reference sequence). The CDR3 DNA reads TGCAGTGCCGACACTGAAGCTTTCTTT. Translation gives CSADTEAFF.

The V and J genes are TRBV6-6 and TRBJ2-1; D ambiguous. CDR1 is MNHNY and CDR2 is SVGAGI in the germline V gene (reference sequence). V gave up 0 bases and J gave up 7 bases, with 7 bases separating them. The length of the CDR3 is 13 residues. The CDR3, as DNA: TGTGCCAGCAGTTACTCCCCTCAGAATGAGCAGTTCTTC. Residues: CASSYSPQNEQFF.

This clone has a single count. The chain links TRBV10-1 to TRBJ2-7; D is unresolved. The CDR3 is made up of 13 amino acids. Trimming shortened V by 0 bases and J by 3 bases, and 6 bases separated the two germline ends. From germline, CDR1 is WNHNN and CDR2 SYGVQD (reference sequence). The CDR3 nucleotides read TGCGCCAGCAGTGAGTCCGGTGTCTACGAGCAGTACTTC. Translation gives CASSESGVYEQYF.

This chain connects TRBV15 to TRBJ2-1, with 8 positions matching TRBD2. V gave up 2 bases and J gave up 9 bases; unmatched junction bases: 12. CDR1 is LNHNV and CDR2 is YYDKDF in the germline V gene (reference sequence). The CDR3 has 16 residues. The CDR3 region has the DNA TGTGCCACCAGCAGAACCCTAGCGGGCCCCCAAAGTGAGCAGTTCTTC. Encoded protein: CATSRTLAGPQSEQFF.

The V and J genes are TRBV25-1 and TRBJ2-2; a weak D match, TRBD1 (6 bases). Germline lookup yields CDR1 MGHDK and CDR2 SYGVNS. The CDR3 has 16 residues. V gave up 5 bases and J gave up 0 bases, with 13 bases separating them. The CDR3 is CASSRLGQTNTGELFF. Here the CDR3 DNA reads TGTGCCAGCAGTCGACTCGGACAGACGAACACCGGGGAGCTGTTTTTT.

As for this clone: One junction end disagrees with the germline gene, perhaps due to a read error. The chain recombines TRBV25-1 with TRBJ1-4; D is undetermined. This CDR3 is built from 13 residues. Germline assignment: CDR1 MGHDK and CDR2 SYGVNS. Here the CDR3 reads CASQDLRGEKLLF. The CDR3 DNA reads TGTGCCAGCCAGGATCTACGGGGTGAAAAACTGCTTTTT.

The chain employs TRBV7-3 and TRBJ2-3; weak D call: TRBD1 (6 bases). CDR1 and CDR2 (germline): SGHTA, FQGTGA. Trimming cost V 5 bases and J 6 bases, with 15 bases left between them. The length of the CDR3 is 14 residues. CDR3 sequence (DNA): TGTGCCAGCAGCCAAACAGGGAGTGGGGATACGCAGTATTTT. The encoded protein is CASSQTGSGDTQYF.